This record concerns one T cell receptor beta chain sequence. Its specificity is not known. These data are taken from a study of cytomegalovirus exposure and HLA in healthy donors. Study observations and caveats: V- and J-gene trimming of TCR beta was linked (in a later analysis) to a missense DCLRE1C variant.

The CDR3 length is 15 residues. Trimming took off 0 bases at V and 1 base at J, with 8 bases between the two ends. From germline, CDR1 is SGHTA and CDR2 FQGNSA. The PCR used 60 Vbeta and 13 Jbeta primers. The protocol was immunoSEQ multiplex PCR, while the TCRdb copy is restricted to in-frame clones and leaves out a portion. The profile covers about 200,000 clones, with 60% to 80% appearing a single time and 2.1% taken by the ten largest. The sample comprised PBMCs. The gene calls are TRBV7-2 and TRBJ2-3, with a weak D call TRBD1 (6 bases). This TCR came from a woman aged 25 to 39 in good health and CMV-seropositive. CDR3 sequence: CASSLAGAGTDTQYF. CDR3 nucleotide sequence: TGTGCCAGCAGCTTAGCGGGGGCGGGCACAGATACGCAGTATTTT.